Sequencing of this TCR beta chain was carried out in a study of blood T cell repertoires in COVID-19. Study summary: The United States, Italy and Spain were the sources of the acute and convalescent COVID-19 samples.

The germline gives CDR1 SGHTA, CDR2 FQGNSA. The CDR3 length is 16 residues. V was pared by 2 bases and J by 4 bases, with 7 bases of the junction left unmatched. Libraries were prepared by immunoSEQ multiplex PCR; TCRdb keeps only in-frame clonotypes and omits some of them. The sample lists roughly 170,000 clones, around nine tenths occurring once. The Seattle patients, enrolled during active infection, were followed longitudinally. The specimen sequenced was peripheral blood. The receptor was derived from a woman between 70 and 85 years old with COVID-19, enrolled during active disease. The chain has TRBV7-2 and TRBJ2-5; 10 bases align to TRBD1. DNA of the CDR3: TGTGCCAGCAGCTTAATGGGACAGGGGAGGGGAGAGACCCAGTACTTC. This gives the protein CASSLMGQGRGETQYF.